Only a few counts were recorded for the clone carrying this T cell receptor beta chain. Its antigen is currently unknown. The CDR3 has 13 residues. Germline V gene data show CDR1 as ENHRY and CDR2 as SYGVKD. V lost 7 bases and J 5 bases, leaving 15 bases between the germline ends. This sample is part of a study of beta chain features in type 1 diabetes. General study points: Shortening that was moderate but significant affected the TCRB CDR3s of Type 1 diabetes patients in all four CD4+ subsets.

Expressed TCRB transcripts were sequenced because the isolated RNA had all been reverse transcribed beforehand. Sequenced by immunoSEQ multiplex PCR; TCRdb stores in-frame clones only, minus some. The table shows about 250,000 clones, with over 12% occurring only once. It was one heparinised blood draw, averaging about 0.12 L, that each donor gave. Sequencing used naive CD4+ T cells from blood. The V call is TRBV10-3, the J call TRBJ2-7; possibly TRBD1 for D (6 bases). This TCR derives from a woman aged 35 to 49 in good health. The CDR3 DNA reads TGTGCCATCACACTGAACAGGGACGACGAGCAGTACTTC. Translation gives CAITLNRDDEQYF.